Listed below are T cell receptor beta chains from one sample, sequenced in a study of early T cells in non-severe SARS-CoV-2 infection. Each CDR3 protein is one row after TCRdb ran MiXCR on the 5' RACE reads. The table records 77,000 or so distinct CDR3 sequences, about 14% of them present only once. The sequencing here drew on whole blood, taken at baseline. These receptors were collected from an adult who was a healthcare worker with PCR-confirmed SARS-CoV-2 infection or an uninfected control (not recorded which). The CDR3 runs from the conserved cysteine through the conserved F or W. Each record gives: J gene, D gene, V gene, clone size, CDR3 DNA, CDR3 protein. The D gene is left open where the match is weak. For some rows the clone size is stated as once, few or many, or as a class when expanded; others skip it.

TRBJ2-3,TRBD2,TRBV7-2,NA,TGTGCCAGCAGCCCGGGACTAGTCACAGATACGCAGTATTTT,CASSPGLVTDTQYF
TRBJ2-5,NA,TRBV12-3/TRBV12-4,many,TGTGCCAGCAGTTTCCAGCGTGGAGAGACCCAGTACTTC,CASSFQRGETQYF
TRBJ2-3,NA,TRBV6-5,NA,TGTGCCAGCAGCCTTCAGGGGAATGATGATACGCAGTATTTT,CASSLQGNDDTQYF
TRBJ2-2,TRBD2,TRBV12-3/TRBV12-4,few,TGTGCCAGCAGCCCCAATAGCGGGAGGGGAGCCGGGGAGCTGTTTTTT,CASSPNSGRGAGELFF
TRBJ2-7,TRBD2,TRBV7-6,many,TGTGCCAGCAGCCTTGGACTAGCGGGCGCCTACGAGCAGTACTTC,CASSLGLAGAYEQYF
TRBJ2-3,TRBD2,TRBV5-5,few,TGTGCCAGCAGTCTCCTAGCGGGAGTAGCAGATACGCAGTATTTT,CASSLLAGVADTQYF
TRBJ2-3,NA,TRBV5-4,few,TGTGCCAGCAGCAAGGACTTGGGGGGCACAGATACGCAGTATTTT,CASSKDLGGTDTQYF
TRBJ2-3,NA,TRBV18,NA,TGTGCCAGCTCAGATCCGGGAATGGGGTCGACAGATACGCAGTATTTT,CASSDPGMGSTDTQYF
TRBJ2-1,NA,TRBV30,NA,TGTGCCTGGACCGAGCGGCCCTCCTACAATGAGCAGTTCTTC,CAWTERPSYNEQFF
TRBJ2-2,TRBD2,TRBV7-6,few,TGTGCCAGCAGCCCACTAGCGGGAGAGACCGGGGAGCTGTTTTTT,CASSPLAGETGELFF
TRBJ2-7,NA,TRBV3-1,NA,TGTGCCAGCAGTCGGGCCCGGCGCGACTACGAGCAGTACTTC,CASSRARRDYEQYF
TRBJ2-7,NA,TRBV4-1,few,TGCGCCAGCAGCCAATCCCGGGACGGACCCTACGAGCAGTACTTC,CASSQSRDGPYEQYF
TRBJ1-4,NA,TRBV21-1,few,TGTGCCAGCAGCCAGACAGAAGGGGAAAAACTGTTTTTT,CASSQTEGEKLFF
TRBJ1-2,NA,TRBV20-1,NA,TGCAGTGCTCAAGGGGTGAGAGGCTACACCTTC,CSAQGVRGYTF
TRBJ2-2,TRBD2,TRBV15,few,TGTGCCACCAGCAGCTCCCGACCGGGACTAGCGGGGGAGAACACCGGGGAGCTGTTTTTT,CATSSSRPGLAGENTGELFF
TRBJ2-3,NA,TRBV30,NA,TGTGCCTGGAGTGTGGGGGCCCTCACAGATACGCAGTATTTT,CAWSVGALTDTQYF
TRBJ2-1,NA,TRBV7-2,many,TGTGCCAGCAGCTTAGCCCTGACGCCGTTCTTC,CASSLALTPFF
TRBJ1-2,NA,TRBV27,NA,TGTGCCAGCAGTTTCGGACTGGGAGATGGCTACACCTTC,CASSFGLGDGYTF
TRBJ2-3,NA,TRBV27,many,TGTGCCAGCAGTGAGGGGAGCTGGGTTGGGTACGGCACAGATACGCAGTATTTT,CASSEGSWVGYGTDTQYF
TRBJ2-7,TRBD2,TRBV20-1,many,TGCAGTGCTAGTCAGCCTAGCGGAGTCTACGAGCAGTACTTC,CSASQPSGVYEQYF
TRBJ2-5,TRBD2,TRBV20-1,NA,TGCAGTGCTAGGATAGCGGGCCAAGAGACCCAGTACTTC,CSARIAGQETQYF
TRBJ2-5,NA,TRBV4-1,NA,TGCGCCAGCAGCCAAGACAGGGGTGACGAGACCCAGTACTTC,CASSQDRGDETQYF
TRBJ2-7,NA,TRBV10-3,few,TGTGCCATCAGTGAGTCAGGGGGTGAGGCCTACGAGCAGTACTTC,CAISESGGEAYEQYF
TRBJ2-5,NA,TRBV24-1,NA,TGTGCCACCAGTGACAGTGGGGTTAGCGCGTACCAAGAGACCCAGTACTTC,CATSDSGVSAYQETQYF
TRBJ1-1,NA,TRBV7-2,NA,TGTGCCAGCAGCTTATGGAGCACTGAAGCTTTCTTT,CASSLWSTEAFF
TRBJ2-1,TRBD2,TRBV19,NA,TGTGCCAGTAACCCTCCGGGACTAGCGGGGGATGAGCAGTTCTTC,CASNPPGLAGDEQFF
TRBJ2-5,NA,TRBV7-6,many,TGTGCCAGCAGCCCCGACAGCCAGGAGACCCAGTACTTC,CASSPDSQETQYF
TRBJ2-1,NA,TRBV6-1,NA,TGTGCCAGCAATACGGAGGCGAATGAGCAGTTCTTC,CASNTEANEQFF
TRBJ1-3,NA,TRBV4-1,NA,TGCGCCAGCAGCCAAGATTGGAACGTCGGAAACACCATATATTTT,CASSQDWNVGNTIYF
TRBJ1-1,NA,TRBV7-2,few,TGTGCCAGCAGCTTACAGGGCAGACCCACTGAAGCTTTCTTT,CASSLQGRPTEAFF
TRBJ2-5,NA,TRBV7-8,many,TGTGCCAGCAGCTTCTCAGGGGAAGAGACCCAGTACTTC,CASSFSGEETQYF
TRBJ2-1,TRBD2,TRBV20-1,many,TGCAGTGCGAGGACTAGTGGGGGGTCGAGTGAGCAGTTCTTC,CSARTSGGSSEQFF
TRBJ2-1,TRBD2,TRBV6-5,NA,TGTGCCAGCACCCTAGCGGGAGTGGGCAATGAGCAGTTCTTC,CASTLAGVGNEQFF
TRBJ2-3,NA,TRBV7-9,many,TGTGCCAGCGGCTTTAGCGGAAGATCTGCAGATACGCAGTATTTT,CASGFSGRSADTQYF
TRBJ2-7,NA,TRBV5-1,many,TGCGCCAGCAGCTTGGAAGTGGGCGCCGATCTATACGAGCAGTACTTC,CASSLEVGADLYEQYF
TRBJ2-7,NA,TRBV30,many,TGTGCCTGGAGTCTGACCCTTCGGCAGGGGTACGAGCAGTACTTC,CAWSLTLRQGYEQYF
TRBJ1-2,NA,TRBV24-1,NA,TGTGCCACCAGTGCTCACAGGCGACCCCTCTTC,CATSAHRRPLF
TRBJ2-1,TRBD2,TRBV28,NA,TGTGCCAGCAGGATCTTTGCTAGCGGCGAGTACAATGAGCAGTTCTTC,CASRIFASGEYNEQFF
TRBJ1-1,TRBD1,TRBV29-1,many,TGCAGCGTTGGACCTGGCGGACAGGGGAGGCCTTTCTTT,CSVGPGGQGRPFF
TRBJ2-2,NA,TRBV29-1,NA,TGCAGCGTTAGACAGAACACCGGGGAGCTGTTTTTT,CSVRQNTGELFF
TRBJ1-1,TRBD1,TRBV24-1,many,TGTGCCACCAGTGACTCCGGGACAGGGAAGAACACTGAAGCTTTCTTT,CATSDSGTGKNTEAFF
TRBJ2-5,NA,TRBV2,few,TGTGCCAGCAGCGGCTCCTCTGAGGAGACCCAGTACTTC,CASSGSSEETQYF
TRBJ2-5,NA,TRBV5-1,NA,TGCGCCAGCGCCCGCGCCGGACAACCCCAAGAGACCCAGTACTTC,CASARAGQPQETQYF
TRBJ2-1,TRBD2,TRBV7-2,many,TGTGCCAGCAGCTTGGGACTAGGTAGCAATGAGCAGTTCTTC,CASSLGLGSNEQFF
TRBJ2-1,NA,TRBV28,NA,TGTGCCAGCAGTTCGGCCCTAGAAATTAATTTCTTC,CASSSALEINFF
TRBJ2-1,NA,TRBV5-5,few,TGTGCCAGCAGCCGGGTCGACAATGAGCAGTTCTTC,CASSRVDNEQFF
TRBJ2-1,TRBD1,TRBV6-5,NA,TGTGCCAGCAGTCCACCGGCGGGACAGGGGTTATACAATGAGCAGTTCTTC,CASSPPAGQGLYNEQFF
TRBJ2-1,TRBD1,TRBV27,few,TGTGCCAGCAGTCCGGGACAGGGTGGCGATGAGCAGTTCTTC,CASSPGQGGDEQFF
TRBJ1-2,NA,TRBV28,NA,TGTGTCAGCAGCCCCCCCCTCCACGGCTACACCTTC,CVSSPPLHGYTF
TRBJ2-2,TRBD2,TRBV4-2,few,TGTGCCAGCAGCCAGAAGCGGGAGTATTCCGGGGAGCTGTTTTTT,CASSQKREYSGELFF
TRBJ2-3,NA,TRBV14,many,TGTGCCAGCAGCCACCCGACAGCTAGCACAGATACGCAGTATTTT,CASSHPTASTDTQYF